These 21 T cell receptor beta chains came from one sample sequenced in a study of T cell repertoires in cytomegalovirus infection (dated 2019 in TCRdb). Sequencing was carried out with an Illumina HiSeq 1500. The raw public data were reprocessed by TCRdb itself: fastp quality trimming at Q25, MiXCR clonotype calling, in-frame beta chains only. Each CDR3 protein appears once, grouped with its most common genes and DNA. This sample lists 740,000 or so distinct CDR3 sequences; under 40% were detected once. The leading ten clones occupy around 2.6% of the sample. The source material was PBMCs. The receptors derive from a human donor in good health (CMV status not recorded). Some clones in this sample may be carry-over from other donors' samples.

The genes are TRBV12-3 or TRBV12-4 and TRBJ1-3, with D unresolved. This CDR3 is built from 15 residues. V was trimmed by 3 bases and J by 0 bases, leaving 9 bases between them. CDR3 sequence: CASSFKRSSGNTIYF. The DNA of the CDR3 is TGTGCCAGCAGTTTTAAAAGGAGCTCTGGAAACACCATATATTTT.

This clonotype came up a few times. This sequence joins TRBV28 and TRBJ2-7; TRBD2 is a possible D gene (6 bases). The length of the CDR3 is 13 residues. Germline values: CDR1 MDHEN, CDR2 SYDVKM. Trimming took off 10 bases at V and 4 bases at J, with 17 bases between the two ends. The CDR3: CATRRAAGYEQYF. The CDR3 DNA reads TGTGCCACCAGGAGGGCCGCGGGGTACGAGCAGTACTTC.

The gene calls are TRBV28 and TRBJ2-5; tentative D call: TRBD2 (6 bases). Germline V gene lookup returns CDR1 MDHEN and CDR2 SYDVKM. The CDR3 totals 14 residues. V was shortened by 1 base and J by 5 bases, with 11 bases between the two germline ends. CDR3 sequence: CASSLYRRDETQYF. The CDR3 DNA reads as TGTGCCAGCAGTTTATATCGGCGGGACGAGACCCAGTACTTC.

V is TRBV7-2 and J is TRBJ1-1; unclear D gene. Germline loops: CDR1 SGHTA, CDR2 FQGNSA. V was clipped by 1 base and J by 4 bases, with 10 bases between them. This CDR3 is built from 14 residues. The DNA of the CDR3 is TGTGCCAGCAGCTTAGATTTACCCGGCACTGAAGCTTTCTTT. It encodes CASSLDLPGTEAFF.

This clonotype was picked up many times. The V call is TRBV7-2, the J call TRBJ1-1; D may be TRBD1 (5 bases). The CDR3 consists of 16 residues. Germline loops: CDR1 SGHTA, CDR2 FQGNSA. The V gene lost 2 bases and the J gene lost 1 base, with 14 bases spanning the gap. The CDR3 sequence: CASSLWEGRRNTEAFF. The CDR3 nucleotides are TGTGCCAGCAGCTTATGGGAGGGGCGCCGGAACACTGAAGCTTTCTTT.

The rearrangement uses TRBV6-1 and TRBJ2-7; tentatively, D is TRBD1 (6 bases). V lost 6 bases to trimming and J lost 2 bases, with 14 bases between them. Per the germline V gene, CDR1 is MNHNS and CDR2 is SASEGT. This CDR3 has 14 residues. The CDR3 loop reads CASRRQVGTYEQYF. Written as DNA, the CDR3 is TGTGCCAGCAGACGACAGGTGGGAACCTACGAGCAGTACTTC.

This clonotype has a count of ten or more. One end of the junction is discordant with germline, which a read error may explain. The chain uses TRBV7-9 and TRBJ2-1; no firm D call. Germline loops: CDR1 SEHNR, CDR2 FQNEAQ (reference sequence). The CDR3 totals 16 residues. The CDR3 protein is CASSLFVVVPYNEQFF. The CDR3 DNA sequence: TGTGCCAGCAGCTTATTCGTGGTAGTACCCTACAACGAGCAGTTCTTC.

This sequence joins TRBV7-2 and TRBJ1-3; TRBD1 might be the D (5 bases). The CDR3 covers 14 residues. Germline V gives CDR1 SGHTA, CDR2 FQGNSA. The V and J ends lost 6 bases and 6 bases respectively, with 15 bases between them. The CDR3, as DNA: TGTGCCAGCAGAACCGACAGTTCGGTAAACACCATATATTTT. This translates into CASRTDSSVNTIYF. Variable domain in full (rest from reference TRBV7-2 and TRBJ1-3): GAGVSQSPSNKVTEKGKDVELRCDPISGHTALYWYRQSLGQGLEFLIYFQGNSAPDKSGLPSDRFSAERTGGSVSTLTIQRTQQEDSAVYLCASRTDSSVNTIYFGEGSWLTVV.

The V and J genes are TRBV7-2 and TRBJ1-6, with D perhaps TRBD1 (6 bases). CDR3 length equals 17 residues. V gave up 4 bases and J gave up 8 bases, with 21 bases separating them. Germline assignment: CDR1 SGHTA and CDR2 FQGNSA. The DNA for the CDR3 is TGTGCCAGCAGCTCCCACCGGGACACGCGGTGGGATTCACCCCTCCACTTT. Its translation is CASSSHRDTRWDSPLHF.

This clonotype was observed a handful of times. V and J are TRBV27 and TRBJ2-3, with D uncertain. The CDR3 covers 16 residues. Germline CDR1 reads MNHEY; CDR2 reads SMNVEV (reference sequence). Trimming removed 3 bases at V and 1 base at J, with 14 bases between. The CDR3 protein is CASSFQGGIRTDTQYF. CDR3 coding DNA: TGTGCCAGCAGTTTTCAAGGCGGCATCCGCACAGATACGCAGTATTTT.

This clonotype was counted once. At one boundary the junction diverges from the germline segment, which might be a read error. The rearrangement links TRBV7-8 to TRBJ1-6, with D uncertain. The germline CDR1 and CDR2 sequences are SGHVS and FQNEAQ. The CDR3 is made up of 13 amino acids. The CDR3 sequence: CSSSLVGYSPLHF. The CDR3 coding sequence is TGTTCCAGCAGCTTAGTGGGCTATTCACCCCTCCACTTT.

Notes on this clonotype: The CDR3 carries no conserved terminal phenylalanine or tryptophan, so it likely arises from a read error. The genes are TRBV19 and TRBJ1-5, with D uncertain. Germline CDR1 and CDR2: LNHDA and SQIVND (reference sequence). This CDR3 has 15 amino acids. V dropped 5 bases and J dropped 3 bases, with 14 bases sitting between them. CDR3 sequence (DNA): TGTGCCAGTAGTGGCTTTCGGGGTTCCAATCAGCCCCAGCATTTG. Amino acid sequence: CASSGFRGSNQPQHL.

As for this clonotype: The junction shows a germline mismatch at one end, possibly a read error. The chain combines TRBV4-2 with TRBJ2-7; 11 bases fit TRBD2. The CDR3 runs 17 residues. Germline values: CDR1 LGHNA, CDR2 YNFKEQ. CDR3 sequence (DNA): TGTGCCAGCAGTGAAGGGGTTCTAGCGGGGGGACGGTACGAGCAGTCCTTC. It translates to CASSEGVLAGGRYEQSF.

On this clonotype itself: A clone one base away is much larger, so this may be a read error. The chain couples TRBV7-6 to TRBJ2-5; D gene uncertain. The CDR3 runs 16 residues. Germline values: CDR1 SGHVS, CDR2 FNYEAQ. CDR3 loop: CASSVSSRLPKEIQYF. CDR3 nucleotides: TGTGCCAGCAGCGTCAGTTCTCGACTCCCGAAAGAGATCCAGTACTTC.

This clonotype was detected only a few times. The chain employs TRBV12-3 or TRBV12-4 and TRBJ2-7, with 11 bases lining up with TRBD2. CDR3 size: 16 residues. J lost 6 bases, V lost 5 bases, and 12 bases had no gene match. The CDR3 is CASSNRLAGTPREQYF. CDR3 bases: TGTGCCAGCAGTAACCGACTAGCGGGAACCCCTCGCGAGCAGTACTTC.

Note on this clonotype: The final CDR3 position lacks the conserved phenylalanine or tryptophan, pointing to a likely read error. Because the CDR3's place on the DNA is in doubt, the DNA is left out and the CDR3 is given as listed by TCRdb. V gene TRBV7-3 combines with J gene TRBJ2-1; the table's D call TRBD2 went unverified against the DNA. Both ends counted, the CDR3 spans 16 residues. The germline V gene has CDR1 SGHTA and CDR2 FQGTGA. CDR3 amino acids: CASSRPQSSGRAGRFL.

The chain links TRBV7-9 to TRBJ1-5; 9 bases agree with TRBD1. In germline, CDR1 is SEHNR, CDR2 FQNEAQ (reference sequence). The J segment lost 4 bases and the V segment lost 4 bases, leaving 8 bases of the junction unmatched. The CDR3 has 16 residues. DNA of the CDR3: TGTGCCAGCAGCTCTACTGGACAGGGGAAAAATCAGCCCCAGCATTTT. Amino acids: CASSSTGQGKNQPQHF. The full variable domain, with the rest looked up from reference TRBV7-9 and TRBJ1-5, is DTGVSQNPRHKITKRGQNVTFRCDPISEHNRLYWYRQTLGQGPEFLTYFQNEAQLEKSRLLSDRFSAERPKGSFSTLEIQRTEQGDSAMYLCASSSTGQGKNQPQHFGDGTRLSIL.

The V call is TRBV28, the J call TRBJ2-7, with 13 bases that match TRBD2. V lost 5 bases to trimming and J lost 7 bases; unmatched junction nucleotides: 11. The CDR3 contains 16 residues. CDR1 and CDR2 (germline): MDHEN, SYDVKM. In DNA form, the CDR3 reads TGTGCCAGCAGTCAGAGGACTAGCGGGAGTTTTCGGGAGCAGTACTTC. Translating it yields CASSQRTSGSFREQYF.

This clonotype was observed many times. This chain connects TRBV7-2 to TRBJ1-1; 11 nucleotides align to TRBD1. After removal of 5 bases from V and 10 bases from J, the junction contained 12 bases not matched to a gene. This CDR3 comprises 15 residues. Germline assignment: CDR1 SGHTA and CDR2 FQGNSA. CDR3 protein: CASSPTRTGGVGAFF. The CDR3 DNA sequence: TGTGCCAGCAGCCCGACCCGGACAGGGGGCGTTGGAGCTTTCTTT.

The gene calls are TRBV24-1 and TRBJ1-5, with 9 bases fitting TRBD1. CDR1 is KGHDR and CDR2 is SFDVKD in the germline V gene. The CDR3 runs to 15 residues. The V gene end was trimmed by 4 bases and the J gene end by 4 bases; junction bases not matched to a gene: 4. The DNA of the CDR3 is TGTGCCACCAGTGACGACGGGACAGGGAATCAGCCCCAGCATTTT. It translates to CATSDDGTGNQPQHF.

V and J are TRBV24-1 and TRBJ2-7; 10 bases are a match to TRBD1. V lost 2 bases and J lost 5; bases outside the gene matches: 2. The CDR3 has 14 amino acids. In germline, CDR1 is KGHDR, CDR2 SFDVKD. The chain's CDR3 is CATSDSDRGHEQYF. In DNA form, the CDR3 reads TGTGCCACCAGTGATTCCGACAGGGGGCACGAGCAGTACTTC.